Presented here are 19 T cell receptor beta chains from one specimen sequenced in a study of blood T cell repertoires in COVID-19. Data came from immunoSEQ multiplex PCR; TCRdb stores just in-frame clones and leaves some out. Found here are some 76,000 clones, roughly nine tenths of them singletons; the top ten hold approximately 19%. The source material was peripheral blood. All receptors come from a man older than 75 in a cohort sampled during active COVID-19.

The CDR3, as DNA: TGTGCCAGCAGTCAGGAAGGCACAGATACGCAGTATTTT. Its translation: CASSQEGTDTQYF. J is TRBJ2-3 and V is TRBV6-4, with D unresolved. V was shortened by 5 bases and J by 1 base, with 7 bases between the two germline ends. This CDR3 spans 13 amino acids. The V gene's germline CDR1 is MRHNA and CDR2 SNTAGT.

This clone is a singleton in its sample. The CDR3 loop reads CASKDRDNTGELFF. The CDR3 DNA reads TGCGCCAGCAAAGACAGGGACAACACCGGGGAGCTGTTTTTT. The chain links TRBV5-1 to TRBJ2-2; TRBD1 aligns across 7 bases. Germline trimming cut 6 bases from V and 2 bases from J; bases unmatched to any gene: 4. Germline V lookup: CDR1 SGHRS, CDR2 YFSETQ. There are 14 residues in the CDR3.

This clone was picked up a small number of times. The chain joins TRBV3-1 (or the pseudogene TRBV3-2) to TRBJ1-5; a possible D gene is TRBD1 (5 bases). Per the germline V gene, CDR1 is LGHDT and CDR2 is YNNKEL (reference sequence). The CDR3 sequence is 14 residues long. The ends were cut back, 2 bases at V and 7 bases at J, with 12 bases in the middle. CDR3 region: CASSQTDSRQPQHF. CDR3 coding DNA: TGTGCCAGCAGCCAAACCGACAGTCGGCAGCCCCAGCATTTT.

This clone was seen more than once but under ten times. V gene TRBV29-1 combines with J gene TRBJ1-2, with 8 bases lining up with TRBD1. CDR1 is SQVTM and CDR2 is ANQGSEA in the germline V gene. With V trimmed by 4 bases and J by 0 bases, 7 bases remained unmatched. This CDR3 comprises 15 residues. The CDR3 nucleotides are TGCAGCGTTGGGGTAGGACAGGGAGCTAACTATGGCTACACCTTC. Its translation is CSVGVGQGANYGYTF.

The chain uses TRBV2 and TRBJ2-2; 9 bases fit TRBD1. Germline CDR1 SNHLY, CDR2 FYNNEI. The V segment lost 2 bases and the J segment 8 bases; nucleotides outside the gene matches: 6. The CDR3 runs 15 residues. DNA for the CDR3: TGTGCCAGCAGTGAACAGGGACAGGGAGCAGGGGAGCTGTTTTTT. Protein sequence: CASSEQGQGAGELFF.

The rearrangement links TRBV10-3 to TRBJ2-3, with 15 bases aligning to TRBD2. There are 18 residues in the CDR3. In germline, CDR1 is ENHRY, CDR2 SYGVKD. Losses at the gene ends were 2 bases for V and 6 bases for J; bases not matched to a gene: 9. As DNA, the CDR3 is TGTGCCATCAGTGAGCCAGGACTAGCGGGGGGGCGTGGGGATACGCAGTATTTT. Its translation: CAISEPGLAGGRGDTQYF.

This clone was observed a few times. The chain carries TRBV7-2 and TRBJ2-7, with 10 bases matching TRBD2. This CDR3 contains 15 residues. The J segment lost 0 bases and the V segment lost 2 bases, leaving 1 base of the junction unmatched. From germline, CDR1 is SGHTA and CDR2 FQGNSA. The DNA for the CDR3 is TGTGCCAGCAGCTTACTAGCGGGGGACTCCTACGAGCAGTACTTC. Its translation: CASSLLAGDSYEQYF.

This chain joins TRBV12-2 and TRBJ2-3; TRBD1 is the table's D call, not checked against the DNA. TRBV12-2 is deemed a pseudogene. The CDR3 sequence is 18 residues long. The CDR3 protein is CASRLLAGTGGSTDTQYF. CDR3 sequence (DNA): TGTGCAAGTCGCTTATTAGCTGGGACAGGGGGTAGCACAGATACGCAGTATTTT.

This clone was detected once. The J gene is TRBJ1-6, the V gene TRBV19, with 9 bases identical to TRBD1. Trimming at V came to 1 base and at J to 7 bases, leaving 5 bases not matched to a gene. The CDR3 extends over 16 amino acids. Germline V gene sequence: CDR1 LNHDA, CDR2 SQIVND (reference sequence). For the CDR3, the DNA is TGTGCCAGTAGTATAGCCGCAGGACAGGGGAATTCACCCCTCCACTTT. Translation gives CASSIAAGQGNSPLHF.

J is TRBJ2-1 and V is TRBV18, with TRBD1 as a possible D gene (5 bases). The germline V gene has CDR1 KGHSH and CDR2 LQKENI. V dropped 4 bases and J dropped 0 bases, with 13 bases sitting between them. CDR3 length: 16 amino acids. The CDR3 reads CASSRNYRSSYNEQFF. The CDR3 bases are TGTGCCAGCTCACGAAACTACAGGAGCTCCTACAATGAGCAGTTCTTC.

V is TRBV5-4 and J is TRBJ1-4; TRBD1 is a possible D gene (6 bases). Germline CDR1 is SGHNT and CDR2 is YYREEE (reference sequence). The CDR3 covers 16 residues. The V end lost 3 bases, the J end lost 5 bases, and 17 bases lay between the germline ends. The CDR3 DNA follows: TGTGCCAGCAGCTCGGGAAAAACAGGGACAAATGAAAAACTGTTTTTT. Translating it yields CASSSGKTGTNEKLFF.

The V call is TRBV7-3, the J call TRBJ2-1; a weak D match, TRBD2 (6 bases). Germline loops: CDR1 SGHTA, CDR2 FQGTGA. V dropped 5 bases and J dropped 3 bases, with 20 bases sitting between them. The CDR3 has 17 residues. The CDR3 loop reads CASSPPPSGGRYNEQFF. CDR3 DNA sequence: TGTGCCAGCAGCCCCCCCCCATCCGGGGGTCGCTACAATGAGCAGTTCTTC.

This clone was picked up one time. CDR3: CSVESRLSDTEAFF. Here the CDR3 DNA reads TGCAGCGTTGAATCTAGGTTGTCTGACACTGAAGCTTTCTTT. This chain links TRBV29-1 with TRBJ1-1; D call uncertain. Trimming cost V 2 bases and J 3 bases, with 13 bases left between them. Germline loops: CDR1 SQVTM, CDR2 ANQGSEA. The CDR3 length is 14 residues.

Points on this clone: One end of the junction fails to match germline, which may point to a read error. The CDR3 nucleotides read TGTGCCAGCAGAGAAGACAGGGCCTCCTCCTACGAGCAGTACTTC. Translating it yields CASREDRASSYEQYF. This chain connects TRBV2 to TRBJ2-7; TRBD1 matches at 7 bases. The CDR3 length is 15 residues. Germline values: CDR1 SNHLY, CDR2 FYNNEI. Based on the CDR3 plus reference TRBV2 and TRBJ2-7, the full variable domain is EPEVTQTPSHQVTQMGQEVILRCVPISNHLYFYWYRQILGQKVEFLVSFYNNEISEKSEIFDDQFSVERPDGSNFTLKIRSTKLEDSAMYFCASREDRASSYEQYFGPGTRLTVT.

The rearrangement links TRBV28 to TRBJ2-3; the match to TRBD2 covers 7 bases. This CDR3 has 14 amino acids. Germline V lookup: CDR1 MDHEN, CDR2 SYDVKM. After removal of 5 bases from V and 5 bases from J, the junction contained 7 bases not matched to a gene. DNA of the CDR3: TGTGCCAGCAGTCCGGGCGGGACTAAAGATACGCAGTATTTT. This translates into CASSPGGTKDTQYF.

The chain recombines TRBV12-3 or TRBV12-4 with TRBJ2-2; TRBD1 is a possible D gene (5 bases). Trimming shortened V by 2 bases and J by 5 bases, and 6 bases separated the two germline ends. The CDR3 runs to 13 residues. The CDR3, as DNA: TGTGCCAGCAGTTTAAAGGGGACCGGGGAGCTGTTTTTT. Encoded protein: CASSLKGTGELFF.

This clone was observed once. This chain uses TRBV19 with TRBJ1-6, with TRBD1 matching 11 bases. V shed 8 bases and J 8 bases; nucleotides not matched to a gene: 5. This CDR3 is 14 amino acids long. Germline loops: CDR1 LNHDA, CDR2 SQIVND (reference sequence). The CDR3 bases are TGTGCCAGTGAACCGGGACAGGGGGATTCACCCCTCCACTTT. Translating gives CASEPGQGDSPLHF.

The chain recombines TRBV7-8 with TRBJ1-5; no clear D. Between the trimmed V and J ends, which lost 2 bases and 4 bases, there was a span of 6 bases. The V gene's germline CDR1 is SGHVS and CDR2 FQNEAQ. The CDR3 has 13 amino acids. CDR3 coding DNA: TGTGCCAGCAGCTTAAATCCGAATCAGCCCCAGCATTTT. Residues: CASSLNPNQPQHF. Full variable domain (rest looked up from reference TRBV7-8 and TRBJ1-5): GAGVSQSPRYKVAKRGQDVALRCDPISGHVSLFWYQQALGQGPEFLTYFQNEAQLDKSGLPSDRFFAERPEGSVSTLKIQRTQQEDSAVYLCASSLNPNQPQHFGDGTRLSIL.

This clone was counted only a few times. The chain uses TRBV4-1 and TRBJ1-5; 7 bases match TRBD1. Germline CDR1 reads MGHRA; CDR2 reads YSYEKL. This CDR3 spans 17 amino acids. V lost 1 base to trimming and J lost 3 bases; unmatched junction nucleotides: 9. CDR3 sequence reads: CASSQGDGTVNNQPQHF. In DNA, the CDR3 is TGCGCCAGCAGCCAAGGGGACGGGACAGTTAACAATCAGCCCCAGCATTTT.